The present T cell receptor beta chain was sequenced within a study of T cells in Graves' hyperthyroidism and ophthalmopathy (dated by TCRdb to between 2018 and 2021). Describing the broader study: Peripheral blood samples were taken at initial diagnosis, before any treatment was given. To identify distinguishing TCR V-J signatures, a discovery cohort of around 98 patients was used, comprising under 45 with Graves' ophthalmopathy and 57 with stable Graves' hyperthyroidism. An independent validation cohort of 18 to 20 hyperthyroidism patients and approximately 17 patients who later progressed to ophthalmopathy tested prospective prediction of ophthalmopathy. The 100 discovery patients were randomly divided into training and test sets at a 7:3 ratio. In addition, the study compared T-cell repertoires in thyroid tissue and in blood from about 6 Graves' hyperthyroidism patients. Once sampling was done, hyperthyroidism patients were given methimazole at a starting dose of 30 mg daily, whereas ophthalmopathy patients were given high-dose intravenous methylprednisolone. The paper describes TCR Vbeta CDR3 sequencing of about 140 peripheral blood samples, made up of 43 ophthalmopathy patients, some 80 hyperthyroidism patients and about 17 progressor patients. Beyond this particular receptor, the publication reports: No statistical method was used to fix the sample size in advance, and group allocation was not hidden from the investigators. In validation, progression to ophthalmopathy was predicted by the model with 70.59% sensitivity and 72.22% specificity, a median of about 6 months before onset. Blood samples also contained most of the expanded thyroid clonotypes (frequency above 0.001), which suggests that blood repertoires may reflect thyroid immune responses. A 13 V-J signature model separated ophthalmopathy from stable hyperthyroidism, with 87.88% sensitivity and 81.08% specificity in cross-validation and 80%/75% in testing.

The TCR beta CDR3 regions were amplified from the RNA transcripts. A first-round RT-PCR of the TCR CDR3 used the HTBI primer set with the Qiagen OneStep RT-PCR kit. Libraries were constructed in a second round of multiplex PCR, after which size selection and purification were performed. Paired-end sequencing of the libraries was performed with 100 bp reads on an Illumina HiSeq2000. In the authors' own workflow: SOAPnuke was used to process the raw data, throwing out any read that contained adapters or uncalled bases, had a mean Phred below 15, or lacked an exact constant-primer or identifier match. COPE v1.2.5 was used to merge high-quality paired reads, and clonotypes were defined as unique nucleotide sequences. MiTCR v1.1 was used to align clonotypes to the IMGT TRBV, TRBD and TRBJ reference segments. The analysis included only V-J combinations with a frequency above 0.0001, which together covered 99% to 99.2% of the repertoires. A TCS score was defined as the ratio of F50 (clonal expansion) to E x V (chaos), with BLOSUM62-based TCRdist applied between CDR3 peptides within each V-J. Welch's t-statistics and random forest reduced roughly 500 V-J features to roughly 13, which were used in a naive Bayes classifier (R e1071). The public reads were reprocessed in TCRdb via fastp at Q25 and MiXCR, keeping in-frame beta chains. Entries are consolidated by CDR3 protein sequence, retaining the most common genes and DNA. V and J calls and clone size were set by TCRdb, not the authors. Present in this sample are 400,000 to 550,000 distinct CDR3 sequences, around 22% of which were seen just once. The leading ten clones occupy about 11% of the sample.

Ten or more counts support this clonotype. The clone's antigen remains unknown. Per-nucleotide qualities are absent, and no much larger clonotype sits a single base away. Ophthalmopathy patients had moderately to severely active disease, Clinical Activity Score of at least 3, NOSPECS grade of at least 4, and duration under 3 months. Patients with uncontrolled infections, other autoimmune diseases, pregnancy or lactation were excluded. Diagnoses were based on clinical symptoms, serum thyroxine and TRAb, thyroid ultrasound and orbital computed tomography. PBMCs were separated from about 10 ml of fresh peripheral blood using Ficoll-Paque density gradient centrifugation. Trizol reagent was used to extract total RNA, and RNA quality was then checked on an Agilent 2100 Bioanalyzer. V is clipped by 0 bases and J by 4 bases, and the sequence between their germline boundaries is 15 bases long. Taken from cysteine to phenylalanine, the CDR3 has 15 residues. Just CDR3 DNA is preserved here, 45 bases in frame from base 1. From a lookup of the germline V gene (reference sequence), CDR1 and CDR2 are DFQATT and SNEGSKA.

The material sequenced was blood. The rearrangement combines TRBV20-1 with TRBJ2-5, with a weak D call of TRBD1 (6 bases match). The sequence derives from a woman between 25 and 40 years old with Graves' ophthalmopathy. The base sequence is TGCAGTGCTAGAGATTTGGGGGCCGGGGCAGAGACCCAGTACTTC. Its protein is CSARDLGAGAETQYF.